This T cell receptor beta chain was captured in a study of early T cells in non-severe SARS-CoV-2 infection. Study-level background: Unpaired chains resulted from sequencing bulk RNA of unsorted whole blood. Overall study findings and caveats: Using VDJdb, the matching emphasized anti-spike CD8 responses while missing private and CD4 specificities.

Germline lookup yields CDR1 SGHRS and CDR2 YFSETQ. CDR3 length equals 15 residues. Trimming shortened V by 7 bases and J by 2 bases, and 17 bases separated the two germline ends. A remark on this clonotype: The antigen is not known.

The TCR library protocol was used to attach unique molecular identifiers. These identifiers were attached to individual cDNA molecules. TCRdb analysed the 5' RACE reads with MiXCR anew, one entry per CDR3 protein. The sample lists 65,000 to 95,000 distinct CDR3 sequences, approximately 16% occurring once. This sequence was found in an adult who was a healthcare worker with PCR-confirmed SARS-CoV-2 infection or an uninfected control (not recorded which). Specimen: whole blood. The chain joins TRBV5-1 to TRBJ2-3; the D gene could be TRBD1 or TRBD2 (5 bases each). CDR3 in DNA: TGCGCCAGCTACGGACGGGACCATAACACAGATACGCAGTATTTT. Translation gives CASYGRDHNTDTQYF.